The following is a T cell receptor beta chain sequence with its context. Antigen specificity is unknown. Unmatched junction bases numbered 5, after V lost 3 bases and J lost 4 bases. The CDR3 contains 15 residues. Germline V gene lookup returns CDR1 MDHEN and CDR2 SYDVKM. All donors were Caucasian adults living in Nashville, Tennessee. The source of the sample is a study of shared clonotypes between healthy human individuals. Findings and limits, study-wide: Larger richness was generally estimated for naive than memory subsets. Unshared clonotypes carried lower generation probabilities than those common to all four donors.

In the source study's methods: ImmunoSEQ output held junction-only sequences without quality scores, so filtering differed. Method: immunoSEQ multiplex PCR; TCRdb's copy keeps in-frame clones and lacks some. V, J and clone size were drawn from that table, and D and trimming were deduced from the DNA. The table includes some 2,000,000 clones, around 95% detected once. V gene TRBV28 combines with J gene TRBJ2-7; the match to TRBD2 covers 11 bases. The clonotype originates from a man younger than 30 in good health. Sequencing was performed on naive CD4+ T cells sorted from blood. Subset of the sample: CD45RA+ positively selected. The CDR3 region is CASSFLAGGDYEQYF. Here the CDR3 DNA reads TGTGCCAGCAGTTTCCTAGCGGGGGGCGATTACGAGCAGTACTTC.